A single sample is the source of the 32 T cell receptor beta chains below, sequenced in a study of T cell changes during pregnancy in multiple sclerosis. Assay used: immunoSEQ multiplex PCR; TCRdb lists only in-frame clones, some missing. This table holds around 70,000 clones, under 95% found once. The sample here was peripheral blood, taken in the second trimester of pregnancy. All receptors derive from a female donor with multiple sclerosis, enrolled in a pregnancy study.

For the CDR3, the DNA is TGTGCCAGCAGCCGTAGCGGAACGAACACCGGGGAGCTGTTTTTT. Amino acid sequence: CASSRSGTNTGELFF. The genes are TRBV27 and TRBJ2-2, with D possibly being TRBD2 (6 bases). Trimming removed 6 bases from V and 0 bases from J, with 11 bases in between. Germline V gene sequence: CDR1 MNHEY, CDR2 SMNVEV (reference sequence). The length of the CDR3 is 15 residues.

DNA for the CDR3: TGTGCCAGCAGCGACCCCGGCGGCTCCTACGAGCAGTACTTC. It encodes CASSDPGGSYEQYF. The chain uses TRBV6-5 and TRBJ2-7, with D unclear. From germline, CDR1 is MNHEY and CDR2 SVGAGI. Trimming removed 6 bases from V and 0 bases from J, with 12 bases in between. The CDR3 is 14 amino acids.

This rearrangement joins TRBV11-1 to TRBJ2-7, with 10 positions matching TRBD1. CDR1 and CDR2 (germline): SGHAT, FQDESV (reference sequence). The CDR3 contains 14 residues. Trimming at V came to 1 base and at J to 5 bases, leaving 2 bases not matched to a gene. The CDR3, as DNA: TGTGCCAGCAGCTTAGGGGGACAGGGGAACGAGCAGTACTTC. Its translation: CASSLGGQGNEQYF.

The rearrangement links TRBV7-9 to TRBJ2-2; the D gene is possibly TRBD2 (5 bases). The CDR3 runs to 18 residues. The ends were cut back, 4 bases at V and 6 bases at J, with 24 bases in the middle. The germline V gene encodes CDR1 SEHNR and CDR2 FQNEAQ (reference sequence). The CDR3 is CASSSSRQTMGLPGELFF. CDR3 DNA sequence: TGTGCCAGCAGCTCAAGTCGGCAGACTATGGGATTGCCCGGGGAGCTGTTTTTT.

The chain couples TRBV7-9 to TRBJ1-1, with 10 bases fitting TRBD1. CDR1 is SEHNR, CDR2 FQNEAQ, per germline (reference sequence). V gave up 5 bases and J gave up 6 bases; unmatched junction bases: 12. The CDR3 sequence is 16 residues long. CDR3 in DNA: TGTGCCAGCAGCCCGGGACAGGGGCAGGTTATCGCTGAAGCTTTCTTT. This translates into CASSPGQGQVIAEAFF. Combining the CDR3 with reference TRBV7-9 and TRBJ1-1 gives the whole variable domain DTGVSQNPRHKITKRGQNVTFRCDPISEHNRLYWYRQTLGQGPEFLTYFQNEAQLEKSRLLSDRFSAERPKGSFSTLEIQRTEQGDSAMYLCASSPGQGQVIAEAFFGQGTRLTVV.

The V and J genes are TRBV19 and TRBJ2-3; possibly TRBD1 for D (6 bases). This CDR3 has 19 residues. CDR1 is LNHDA, CDR2 SQIVND, per germline (reference sequence). Trimming shortened V by 4 bases and J by 3 bases, and 26 bases separated the two germline ends. In DNA form, the CDR3 reads TGTGCCAGTAGTACCGATATCTACCCTACAGGGCTTGGGACAGATACGCAGTATTTT. Protein sequence: CASSTDIYPTGLGTDTQYF.

This clone has only one observation. The chain links TRBV5-4 to TRBJ2-5, with 8 bases identical to TRBD2. Germline CDR1 and CDR2: SGHNT and YYREEE (reference sequence). There are 16 residues in the CDR3. After removal of 2 bases from V and 1 base from J, the junction contained 7 bases not matched to a gene. The chain's CDR3 is CASSLRAGGSQETQYF. The CDR3 nucleotides read TGTGCCAGCAGCTTACGGGCGGGGGGAAGCCAAGAGACCCAGTACTTC.

V and J are TRBV4-2 and TRBJ1-1; D gene unclear. This CDR3 is built from 16 residues. Trimming took off 1 base at V and 1 base at J, with 13 bases between the two ends. Per the germline V gene, CDR1 is LGHNA and CDR2 is YNFKEQ. The chain's CDR3 is CASSQVARSANTEAFF. For the CDR3, the DNA is TGTGCCAGCAGCCAAGTGGCGAGGTCGGCGAACACTGAAGCTTTCTTT.

This clone was seen only once. The genes are TRBV18 and TRBJ2-7; the D gene is possibly TRBD1 (5 bases). V shed 0 bases and J shed 3 bases, with 9 bases lying between them. This CDR3 has 14 residues. The germline CDR1 and CDR2 sequences are KGHSH and LQKENI. The CDR3 loop is CASSPPHRLYEQYF. DNA of the CDR3: TGTGCCAGCTCACCACCCCACAGGCTCTACGAGCAGTACTTC.

The chain links TRBV9 to TRBJ1-2, with 11 bases that match TRBD1. The trim removed 4 bases at V and 6 bases at J, leaving 2 bases unmatched. CDR3 size: 13 residues. Germline V CDR1 and CDR2: SGDLS, YYNGEE. CDR3 in amino acids: CASSLGQGDGYTF. The CDR3 bases are TGTGCCAGCAGCCTGGGACAGGGGGATGGCTACACCTTC.

This clone was counted only a few times. This rearrangement joins TRBV27 to TRBJ1-6; D gene ambiguous. CDR1 is MNHEY and CDR2 is SMNVEV in the germline V gene (reference sequence). The CDR3 spans 14 residues. With 3 bases removed from V and 3 bases from J, the gap between germline ends came to 6 bases. The chain's CDR3 is CASSFEGYNSPLHF. The CDR3 nucleotides are TGTGCCAGCAGTTTTGAGGGCTATAATTCACCCCTCCACTTT.

The V and J genes are TRBV29-1 and TRBJ2-3; D not certain. The V gene lost 1 base and the J gene lost 0 bases, with 11 bases spanning the gap. CDR1 is SQVTM and CDR2 is ANQGSEA in the germline V gene. CDR3 size: 15 residues. Written as DNA, the CDR3 is TGCAGCGTTGAAGGTGGGCAGCTAAGCACAGATACGCAGTATTTT. Protein product: CSVEGGQLSTDTQYF.

This chain uses TRBV11-2 with TRBJ2-7, with D tentatively TRBD2 (5 bases). Between the trimmed V and J ends, which lost 1 base and 0 bases, there was a span of 7 bases. The CDR3 spans 14 residues. CDR1 and CDR2 (germline): SGHAT, FQNNGV. DNA for the CDR3: TGTGCCAGCAGCTTAGGTGGGAGCTCCTACGAGCAGTACTTC. This encodes CASSLGGSSYEQYF.

The CDR3, as DNA: TGTGCCAGTAGTATAGTAGAAGGGGGCAGGGGCTACACCTTC. This translates into CASSIVEGGRGYTF. This chain uses TRBV19 with TRBJ1-2; 7 bases line up with TRBD1. Trimming cost V 1 base and J 8 bases; bases outside gene matches: 7. The CDR3 is made up of 14 amino acids. CDR1 is LNHDA, CDR2 SQIVND, per germline (reference sequence).

This chain joins TRBV5-6 and TRBJ1-2; tentative D call: TRBD1 (6 bases). Per germline, CDR1 SGHDT and CDR2 YYEEEE. The V gene lost 6 bases and the J gene lost 3 bases, with 12 bases spanning the gap. This CDR3 contains 13 residues. Written as DNA, the CDR3 is TGTGCCAGCAATACGGACAGCTACTATGGCTACACCTTC. This sequence encodes CASNTDSYYGYTF.

CDR3 protein: CASSQTDFGGDGYTF. CDR3 nucleotides: TGCGCCAGCAGCCAGACGGACTTTGGGGGGGATGGCTACACCTTC. This chain links TRBV5-1 with TRBJ1-2; weak D call: TRBD1 (5 bases). The germline CDR1 and CDR2 sequences are SGHRS and YFSETQ. V was cut by 4 bases and J by 6 bases, with 19 bases left in between. This CDR3 contains 15 residues.

The J gene is TRBJ1-2, the V gene TRBV7-2, with 7 bases identical to TRBD1. Trimming removed 2 bases from V and 4 bases from J; junction bases left unmatched: 4. CDR3 length equals 14 residues. The germline CDR1 and CDR2 sequences are SGHTA and FQGNSA. CDR3 region: CASSLRGQSYGYTF. The CDR3 bases are TGTGCCAGCAGCTTAAGGGGACAGAGCTATGGCTACACCTTC.

The V call is TRBV7-2, the J call TRBJ2-1; 12 positions match TRBD2. This CDR3 comprises 15 residues. V was pared by 3 bases and J by 9 bases, with 6 bases of the junction left unmatched. Germline V gene lookup returns CDR1 SGHTA and CDR2 FQGNSA. The CDR3 DNA reads as TGTGCCAGCAGCTTCCTAGCGGGGGGGACCGTTGAGCAGTTCTTC. Its translation: CASSFLAGGTVEQFF.

This chain connects TRBV7-2 to TRBJ1-3, with a tentative D call TRBD1 (6 bases). V was cut by 5 bases and J by 0 bases, with 11 bases left in between. The germline gives CDR1 SGHTA, CDR2 FQGNSA. This CDR3 region has 15 residues. CDR3 sequence reads: CASSEGVFSGNTIYF. In DNA form, the CDR3 reads TGTGCCAGCAGCGAGGGGGTTTTCTCTGGAAACACCATATATTTT.

The chain recombines TRBV9 with TRBJ1-1; D may be TRBD1 (5 bases). Germline V lookup: CDR1 SGDLS, CDR2 YYNGEE. Trimming cost V 4 bases and J 1 base, with 8 bases left between them. CDR3 length: 13 amino acids. The CDR3 here is CASSPRANTEAFF. For the CDR3, the DNA is TGTGCCAGCAGCCCCAGGGCGAACACTGAAGCTTTCTTT.

The chain has TRBV7-2 and TRBJ1-2; D ambiguous. The CDR3 contains 11 residues. The germline V and J ends were trimmed by 8 bases and 5 bases, with 9 bases remaining between them. Germline-derived CDR1 and CDR2 are SGHTA and FQGNSA. The DNA of the CDR3 is TGTGCCAGCGAGTCCTATTATGGCTACACCTTC. Its protein is CASESYYGYTF.

V gene TRBV4-2 combines with J gene TRBJ2-7, with 7 bases lining up with TRBD2. The CDR3 sequence is 15 residues long. The V segment lost 5 bases and the J segment 2 bases; nucleotides outside the gene matches: 9. CDR1 is LGHNA and CDR2 is YNFKEQ in the germline V gene. The CDR3 sequence is CASSGGGVPAYEQYF. In DNA form, the CDR3 reads TGTGCCAGCAGCGGGGGGGGAGTCCCTGCCTACGAGCAGTACTTC.

V usage is TRBV19 and J usage is TRBJ1-1, with D tentatively TRBD1 (5 bases). The germline V gene has CDR1 LNHDA and CDR2 SQIVND (reference sequence). CDR3 length equals 14 residues. V lost 3 bases and J 1 base, leaving 9 bases between the germline ends. The CDR3: CASSMAQGNTEAFF. CDR3 DNA: TGTGCCAGTAGTATGGCTCAGGGGAACACTGAAGCTTTCTTT.

The V and J genes are TRBV7-8 and TRBJ2-4; 10 bases fit TRBD2. Germline V gene lookup returns CDR1 SGHVS and CDR2 FQNEAQ. The CDR3 is 19 amino acids. J gave up 4 bases and V 2 bases, and 14 bases lay outside the gene matches. The CDR3 DNA follows: TGTGCCAGCAGCTTACCCGGGAGCGGGGGGGCCCCATCGAAAAACATTCAGTACTTC. Its protein is CASSLPGSGGAPSKNIQYF.

This clone has just a few counts. The V gene is TRBV30, the J gene TRBJ1-2; D is unresolved. V shed 5 bases and J shed 4 bases, with 14 bases lying between them. The length of the CDR3 is 13 residues. Germline CDR1 and CDR2: GTSNPN and SVGIG (reference sequence). CDR3 sequence: CAWGLKGLYGYTF. The CDR3 DNA reads TGTGCCTGGGGACTCAAGGGCCTCTATGGCTACACCTTC.

The chain joins TRBV5-4 to TRBJ2-3, with 10 bases fitting TRBD2. Germline CDR1 reads SGHNT; CDR2 reads YYREEE (reference sequence). The ends lost 4 bases at V and 3 bases at J; junction bases unmatched: 8. This CDR3 contains 16 residues. Written as DNA, the CDR3 is TGTGCCAGCAGCGGGATTAGCGGGGGGACTACAGATACGCAGTATTTT. Translation gives CASSGISGGTTDTQYF.

The rearrangement links TRBV7-2 to TRBJ2-1; D may be TRBD2 (6 bases). The CDR3 spans 16 residues. Germline V gene lookup returns CDR1 SGHTA and CDR2 FQGNSA. V lost 5 bases and J lost 2, with 16 bases in between. CDR3 sequence reads: CASSPAGLSAYNEQFF. As DNA, the CDR3 is TGTGCCAGCAGCCCAGCGGGCCTCTCCGCCTACAATGAGCAGTTCTTC.

This chain connects TRBV5-6 to TRBJ2-5, with 8 bases that match TRBD1. Germline V gene sequence: CDR1 SGHDT, CDR2 YYEEEE. Losses at the gene ends were 4 bases for V and 4 bases for J; bases not matched to a gene: 3. The CDR3 is made up of 13 amino acids. The CDR3 nucleotides read TGTGCCAGCAGCCTTACAGGGGGAGAGACCCAGTACTTC. As protein: CASSLTGGETQYF.

The rearrangement uses TRBV6-5 and TRBJ2-7; 9 bases agree with TRBD1. The CDR3 loop spans 13 amino acids. Germline V gene data show CDR1 as MNHEY and CDR2 as SVGAGI. The ends lost 6 bases at V and 2 bases at J; junction bases unmatched: 2. CDR3 protein: CASRGTGTYEQYF. The DNA for the CDR3 is TGTGCCAGCAGAGGGACAGGGACCTACGAGCAGTACTTC.

CDR3 loop: CASSLVSGTGELFF. The CDR3 DNA reads as TGTGCCAGCAGCTTAGTGTCGGGCACCGGGGAGCTGTTTTTT. The chain uses TRBV11-3 and TRBJ2-2, with D unresolved. The CDR3 contains 14 residues. V gave up 1 base and J gave up 4 bases, with 7 bases separating them. The germline CDR1 and CDR2 sequences are SGHNT and YENEEA.

The chain combines TRBV7-2 with TRBJ2-2; 8 bases align to TRBD2. V was pared by 3 bases and J by 6 bases, with 6 bases of the junction left unmatched. CDR1 and CDR2 (germline): SGHTA, FQGNSA. This CDR3 region has 15 residues. CDR3 in DNA: TGTGCCAGCAGCTTGTGGACTAGCTTACCCGGGGAGCTGTTTTTT. This encodes CASSLWTSLPGELFF.

The chain carries TRBV9 and TRBJ1-2; 10 bases agree with TRBD1. The CDR3 length is 14 residues. V shed 4 bases, J shed 8 bases, and the junction held 8 bases outside the gene matches. Germline V lookup: CDR1 SGDLS, CDR2 YYNGEE. DNA of the CDR3: TGTGCCAGCAGCCCTCGTGGGACAGGGGCAGGCTACACCTTC. It is translated as CASSPRGTGAGYTF.